This TCR beta chain comes out of a study of neoadjuvant anti-PD-1 for oral cavity cancer. At the level of the study: Non-progressing patients received a fourth nivolumab dose near day 43, then surgery on days 50-56.

For this clone: As yet, its antigen is unknown.

Time point of the sample: after neoadjuvant nivolumab, at surgical resection. Stage II-IVA oral cavity squamous cell carcinoma was new and untreated by systemic or radiation therapy. No culture or expansion preceded analysis of these blood cells. Per the germline V gene, CDR1 is WNHNN and CDR2 is SYGVQD (reference sequence). With 2 bases clipped from V and 5 bases from J, the junction kept 3 bases outside the gene matches. The CDR3 has 16 residues. Sequenced by immunoSEQ multiplex PCR; TCRdb stores in-frame clones only, minus some. The sample records about 14,000 clones, just under 75% being singletons. Notes on the study in general: Post-nivolumab, blood T cell clonality was significantly elevated in non-responders.

The material was PBMCs, obtained after nivolumab (anti-PD-1) treatment. The V call is TRBV10-1, the J call TRBJ2-2, with 12 bases matching TRBD2. The clonotype was recovered from a person aged 35-79 years with oral cavity squamous cell carcinoma. CDR3 protein: CASSELAGGPTGELFF. CDR3 DNA sequence: TGCGCCAGCAGTGAGCTAGCGGGAGGGCCGACCGGGGAGCTGTTTTTT.